The present T cell receptor beta chain was sequenced within a study of cytomegalovirus exposure and HLA in healthy donors. Overall study context: Tens of millions of unique TCRs from HLA-typed donors were held in an early data release.

PCR was performed using 60 Vbeta and 13 Jbeta primers. Profiled with immunoSEQ multiplex PCR; TCRdb holds only in-frame clones, not every one. This sample has around 130,000 clones; just under 80% occur once, and the top ten carry roughly 1.9%. This clone occurred once. This sample also contains other DNA sequences that code for the same CDR3. J gave up 5 bases and V 5 bases, and 2 bases lay outside the gene matches. This CDR3 is built from 14 residues. The V gene's germline CDR1 is SGHRS and CDR2 YFSETQ. The TCR sequence derives from a woman in her thirties or forties in good health and CMV-seronegative. The J gene is TRBJ1-6, the V gene TRBV5-1; 9 bases map to TRBD1. The sample consisted of PBMCs. CDR3 sequence (DNA): TGCGCCAGCAGTTGGACAGGGGATAATTCACCCCTCCACTTT. Its translation: CASSWTGDNSPLHF. Full variable domain (missing parts from reference TRBV5-1 and TRBJ1-6): KAGVTQTPRYLIKTRGQQVTLSCSPISGHRSVSWYQQTPGQGLQFLFEYFSETQRNKGNFPGRFSGRQFSNSRSEMNVSTLELGDSALYLCASSWTGDNSPLHFGNGTRLTVT.